The 14 T cell receptor beta chains given below trace back to one sample, sequenced in a study of blood T cell repertoires in COVID-19 (dated by TCRdb to 2019 to 2021). The library was made by the immunoSEQ multiplex PCR assay. TCRdb re-hosts the immuneACCESS table, in-frame sequences only. Its copies lack some clones; in the studies checked, an unresolved V gene accounts for under half of them, and the cause for the rest is not known. Present in this sample are 110,000 to 150,000 clones, approximately 88% of which were seen just once. The top ten hold around 1.9% of the sample. The sample taken for sequencing was peripheral blood. The receptors shown here come from a man between 70 and 80 years old with acute or convalescent COVID-19.

The genes are TRBV27 and TRBJ1-6, with 7 bases aligning to TRBD1. Per germline, CDR1 MNHEY and CDR2 SMNVEV (reference sequence). The CDR3 is 13 residues long. Losses at the gene ends were 4 bases for V and 9 bases for J; bases not matched to a gene: 3. CDR3: CASSWDSISPLHF. The CDR3 DNA sequence: TGTGCCAGCAGTTGGGACAGTATTTCACCCCTCCACTTT.

The genes are TRBV19 and TRBJ1-4; 7 bases match TRBD1. Unmatched junction bases numbered 6, after V lost 8 bases and J lost 6 bases. The germline CDR1 and CDR2 sequences are LNHDA and SQIVND (reference sequence). This CDR3 is built from 13 residues. For the CDR3, the DNA is TGTGCCAGTGAGGGGGCGTTGTATGAAAAACTGTTTTTT. Its translation: CASEGALYEKLFF.

V and J are TRBV19 and TRBJ1-1, with D hard to call. The CDR3 is made up of 12 amino acids. Trimming removed 6 bases from V and 1 base from J, with 6 bases in between. The germline V gene has CDR1 LNHDA and CDR2 SQIVND (reference sequence). The CDR3 is CASSEWNTEAFF. CDR3 sequence (DNA): TGTGCCAGTAGCGAGTGGAACACTGAAGCTTTCTTT.

The CDR3 DNA follows: TGTGCCAGCAGCTTTAGGAACGGAGTTAATGTCTATGGCTACACCTTC. This encodes CASSFRNGVNVYGYTF. The chain couples TRBV2 to TRBJ1-2; D uncertain. Trimming shortened V by 6 bases and J by 4 bases, and 21 bases separated the two germline ends. The CDR3 runs 16 residues. Germline-derived CDR1 and CDR2 are SNHLY and FYNNEI.

CDR3 region: CASSAQGGGYTF. DNA of the CDR3: TGTGCCAGCAGCGCACAGGGGGGCGGCTACACCTTC. The chain is built from TRBV7-9 and TRBJ1-2, with 8 nucleotides matching TRBD1. Germline assignment: CDR1 SEHNR and CDR2 FQNEAQ (reference sequence). J was trimmed by 8 bases and V by 5 bases; bases with no gene match: 4. The CDR3 is 12 residues long.

This clone was recorded only once. The V gene is TRBV7-2, the J gene TRBJ2-3; maybe TRBD2 (6 bases). Germline CDR1 and CDR2: SGHTA and FQGNSA. Trimming removed 1 base from V and 0 bases from J, with 8 bases in between. CDR3 size: 15 residues. The DNA for the CDR3 is TGTGCCAGCAGCTTAGGAAGCGGGAGCACAGATACGCAGTATTTT. It translates to CASSLGSGSTDTQYF.

This chain connects TRBV10-2 to TRBJ1-1; 12 bases align to TRBD1. Germline V gene data show CDR1 as WSHSY and CDR2 as SAAADI. V lost 9 bases to trimming and J lost 6 bases; unmatched junction nucleotides: 14. This CDR3 is built from 16 residues. The CDR3 region is CASHGRDRGLSAEAFF. CDR3 DNA: TGCGCCAGTCATGGCCGGGACAGGGGGCTATCGGCTGAAGCTTTCTTT.

This rearrangement joins TRBV21-1 to TRBJ2-7; whether TRBD1, the table's D call, matches the DNA was not checked. TRBV21-1 is a pseudogene segment. CDR3 length: 16 residues. The CDR3 nucleotides are TGTGCCAGCAACGCCGTGACAGGGGTGGACTCCTACGAGCAGTACTTC. The encoded protein is CASNAVTGVDSYEQYF.

This chain links TRBV13 with TRBJ1-2; possibly TRBD1 for D (6 bases). Germline V gene sequence: CDR1 PRHDT, CDR2 FYEKMQ (reference sequence). The V gene lost 2 bases and the J gene lost 4 bases, with 11 bases spanning the gap. This CDR3 comprises 14 residues. The CDR3 DNA is TGTGCCAGCAGCTTACAGGGGACGGGCTATGGCTACACCTTC. Amino acid sequence: CASSLQGTGYGYTF.

The table lists this clone with a count of one. The chain employs TRBV11-1 and TRBJ1-1; 9 bases match TRBD1. The CDR3 extends over 14 amino acids. Germline values: CDR1 SGHAT, CDR2 FQDESV (reference sequence). Trimming removed 5 bases from V and 4 bases from J; junction bases left unmatched: 5. CDR3 DNA sequence: TGTGCCAGCAGCCCCGAGACAGGGGGCACTGAAGCTTTCTTT. It codes for CASSPETGGTEAFF.

V and J are TRBV7-9 and TRBJ2-1, with 8 bases aligning to TRBD1. This CDR3 contains 15 residues. Unmatched junction bases numbered 6, after V lost 4 bases and J lost 4 bases. Germline values: CDR1 SEHNR, CDR2 FQNEAQ (reference sequence). The CDR3 coding sequence is TGTGCCAGCAGCTACGGACAGGGCCCTTACAATGAGCAGTTCTTC. This gives the protein CASSYGQGPYNEQFF.

The V gene is TRBV3-1 (or the pseudogene TRBV3-2), the J gene TRBJ2-7; TRBD1 matches at 8 bases. CDR1 and CDR2 from the germline V gene are LGHDT and YNNKEL (reference sequence). J gave up 7 bases and V 0 bases, and 5 bases lay outside the gene matches. The CDR3 length is 14 residues. CDR3 sequence reads: CASSQDGTGGEQYF. The CDR3 DNA sequence: TGTGCCAGCAGCCAAGACGGGACAGGCGGTGAGCAGTACTTC.

This clone has a single count. J is TRBJ2-3 and V is TRBV19; TRBD2 aligns across 8 bases. Germline V gene data show CDR1 as LNHDA and CDR2 as SQIVND (reference sequence). This CDR3 region has 14 residues. Germline trimming cut 5 bases from V and 3 bases from J; bases unmatched to any gene: 4. Written as DNA, the CDR3 is TGTGCCAGTAGTGAAAGCGGGAGTACAGATACGCAGTATTTT. Amino acids: CASSESGSTDTQYF.

The gene calls are TRBV7-9 and TRBJ1-5; possible D gene TRBD1, 6 bases. Germline-derived CDR1 and CDR2 are SEHNR and FQNEAQ (reference sequence). With 4 bases removed from V and 5 bases from J, the gap between germline ends came to 9 bases. This CDR3 region has 13 residues. CDR3 sequence (DNA): TGTGCCAGCAGCTGGGGGGGGCATCAGCCCCAGCATTTT. This codes for CASSWGGHQPQHF. Based on the CDR3 plus reference TRBV7-9 and TRBJ1-5, the full variable domain is DTGVSQNPRHKITKRGQNVTFRCDPISEHNRLYWYRQTLGQGPEFLTYFQNEAQLEKSRLLSDRFSAERPKGSFSTLEIQRTEQGDSAMYLCASSWGGHQPQHFGDGTRLSIL.